The TCR beta chain under discussion was sequenced for a study of memory CD4+ T cells and cytomegalovirus serostatus. Findings and limits, study-wide: Each of approximately 73 CMV-associated TCRbeta sequences occurred in one to five individuals.

The protocol was immunoSEQ multiplex PCR, while the TCRdb copy is restricted to in-frame clones and leaves out a portion. The sample carries about 80,000 clones, 65% to 85% recorded once. With respect to this clone: Its cognate antigen is unknown.

The sort gate was single viable CD3+CD4+CD8-CD45RO+ cells for memory CD4+ T cells. The CDR3 extends over 14 amino acids. Germline CDR1 SGHVS, CDR2 FQNEAQ. The germline V and J ends were trimmed by 6 bases and 7 bases, with 13 bases remaining between them. Material for sequencing was memory CD4+ T cells from blood. J is TRBJ1-6 and V is TRBV7-8; D gene uncertain. The receptor comes from an adult in good health and CMV-seronegative. The CDR3 here is CASSYRRGNSPLHF. In nucleotides, the CDR3 is TGTGCCAGCAGTTACCGTCGCGGGAATTCACCCCTCCACTTT.